Presented here are 10 T cell receptor beta chains from one specimen sequenced in a study of prognosis after radiotherapy for stage I lung cancer (dated by TCRdb to 2020 to 2023). These reads were obtained on an Illumina HiSeq 3000. The TCR beta CDR3 region was amplified from genomic DNA by two rounds of multiplex PCR. The first PCR round used primers specific to each TRBV and TRBJ gene, with sequences filed in Chinese patent CN105087789A. TCRdb cleaned the public reads at Q25 with fastp, built clones with MiXCR and kept in-frame beta chains. Every entry covers one CDR3 protein and lists the most common genes and DNA from its rows. The sample table shows some 30,000 distinct CDR3 sequences, and 40% to 50% are seen once. In total, the top ten clones hold 16% of the sample. This specimen was PBMCs, taken before or after stereotactic body radiation therapy (not recorded which). These receptors all stem from a donor at least 50 years old with non-small cell lung cancer.

With regard to this clonotype: A far larger clone is off by one base, so a read error is likely. The chain couples TRBV20-1 to TRBJ2-1, with TRBD2 matching over 11 bases. Matching the DNA end better, TRBJ2-7 makes the J call doubtful. CDR1 is DFQATT, CDR2 SNEGSKA, per germline (reference sequence). The CDR3 covers 13 residues. The CDR3, as DNA: TGCAGTTCTACGACTAGCGGGAAGGACGAGCAGTACTTC. Translating it yields CSSTTSGKDEQYF.

This clonotype was observed at least ten times. The CDR3 DNA reads as TGTGCCAGCACCAAACGGAACGGGGACTACCAAGAGACCCAGTACTTC. It specifies CASTKRNGDYQETQYF. J is TRBJ2-5 and V is TRBV7-9; the D gene is possibly TRBD2 (6 bases). Germline values: CDR1 SEHNR, CDR2 FQNEAQ (reference sequence). The CDR3 spans 16 residues. V was shortened by 7 bases and J by 0 bases, with 18 bases between the two germline ends. Full variable domain (remainder filled in from reference TRBV7-9 and TRBJ2-5): DTGVSQNPRHKITKRGQNVTFRCDPISEHNRLYWYRQTLGQGPEFLTYFQNEAQLEKSRLLSDRFSAERPKGSFSTLEIQRTEQGDSAMYLCASTKRNGDYQETQYFGPGTRLLVL.

This clonotype was detected ten times or more. This rearrangement joins TRBV20-1 to TRBJ2-1; 7 bases align to TRBD2. Germline loops: CDR1 DFQATT, CDR2 SNEGSKA (reference sequence). V gave up 5 bases and J gave up 8 bases; unmatched junction bases: 12. The CDR3 is 14 residues long. The CDR3 DNA reads as TGCAGTGCTGGGGGTCTGGGGGGGTCGGATGAGCAGTTCTTC. The encoded protein is CSAGGLGGSDEQFF.

The rearrangement links TRBV12-3 or TRBV12-4 to TRBJ2-7; tentative D call: TRBD2 (6 bases). This CDR3 contains 15 residues. Trimming took off 4 bases at V and 2 bases at J, with 15 bases between the two ends. CDR3 residues: CASSSGGRSTYEQYF. CDR3 nucleotides: TGTGCCAGCAGTTCCGGAGGGCGCTCCACCTACGAGCAGTACTTC.

The genes are TRBV20-1 and TRBJ2-1; unclear D gene. V was shortened by 2 bases and J by 5 bases, with 7 bases between the two germline ends. This CDR3 has 12 residues. In germline, CDR1 is DFQATT, CDR2 SNEGSKA (reference sequence). CDR3 region: CSARFEHNEQFF. The DNA for the CDR3 is TGCAGTGCTAGATTCGAGCACAATGAGCAGTTCTTC.

CDR3 nucleotide sequence: TGTGCCAGCAGTTACAGACAGGACTACGAGCAGTACTTC. Amino acid sequence: CASSYRQDYEQYF. The V call is TRBV6-5, the J call TRBJ2-7; tentative D call: TRBD1 (6 bases). The germline V and J ends were trimmed by 2 bases and 3 bases, with 8 bases remaining between them. Germline assignment: CDR1 MNHEY and CDR2 SVGAGI. This CDR3 spans 13 amino acids.

This clonotype came up many times. The chain employs TRBV6-2 or TRBV6-3 and TRBJ2-1, with a possible D match to TRBD2 (7 bases). Looked up from germline, CDR1 is MNHEY and CDR2 is SVGEGT. The CDR3 is 17 residues long. Trimming cost V 5 bases and J 8 bases, with 25 bases left between them. The CDR3 spells CASSGGGPHGGVYEQFF. CDR3 DNA sequence: TGTGCCAGCAGTGGGGGGGGGCCCCATGGTGGTGTGTATGAGCAGTTCTTC.

This clonotype was recorded once. The chain carries TRBV4-2 and TRBJ1-2, with D uncertain. The V gene's germline CDR1 is LGHNA and CDR2 YNFKEQ. The CDR3 is made up of 15 amino acids. V was pared by 4 bases and J by 6 bases, with 18 bases between. CDR3: CASSPARFWGNGYTF. The CDR3 nucleotides are TGTGCCAGCAGCCCAGCAAGGTTTTGGGGTAATGGCTACACCTTC.

Of note for this clonotype: This sequence may be a read error, since a much larger clone differs from it by one base. CDR3 sequence: CAIIESGGEQFF. DNA for the CDR3: TGTGCCATCATTGAGTCCGGGGGTGAGCAGTTCTTC. The chain joins TRBV10-3 to TRBJ2-1; D perhaps matches TRBD2 (6 bases). The CDR3 has 12 amino acids. Germline loops: CDR1 ENHRY, CDR2 SYGVKD.

This clonotype was observed a few times. This chain joins TRBV20-1 and TRBJ1-2, with D uncertain. The V end was cut by 3 bases, the J end by 2 bases, with 16 bases between. The CDR3 has 15 amino acids. Germline CDR1 and CDR2: DFQATT and SNEGSKA (reference sequence). CDR3 protein: CSARDRGILNYGYTF. CDR3 coding DNA: TGCAGTGCTAGGGACCGCGGGATCCTGAACTATGGCTACACCTTC.